This T cell receptor (beta chain) was sequenced in a study of cytomegalovirus exposure and HLA in healthy donors. V was pared by 6 bases and J by 4 bases, with 12 bases of the junction left unmatched. The CDR3 covers 16 residues. In germline, CDR1 is LNHDA, CDR2 SQIVND (reference sequence). The PCR ran on 60 Vbeta and 13 Jbeta primers. The table came from immunoSEQ multiplex PCR; TCRdb's copy has only in-frame clones and leaves some out. The sample contains around 190,000 clones, roughly 10% of which appear only once. This TCR was recovered from a woman aged 25 to 39 in good health and CMV-seropositive. The genes are TRBV19 and TRBJ1-5, with 7 nucleotides matching TRBD1. Sequenced input: PBMCs. The CDR3 DNA reads TGTGCCAGTAGCTATCTCTCACAGGGGTGGAATCAGCCCCAGCATTTT. Amino acids: CASSYLSQGWNQPQHF.